This T cell receptor beta chain was captured in a study of blood T cells in healthy people across ages. A second PCR of about 6 to 11 cycles used a sample-barcoded 5' primer and a J-beta primer mix. Using its own MiXCR run on the 5' RACE reads, TCRdb lists one record per CDR3 protein. This repertoire shows 850,000 to 1,000,000 distinct CDR3 sequences, around 48% found once; its top ten account for roughly 13%. Germline V lookup: CDR1 MNHGY, CDR2 SVAAGI. Losses at the gene ends were 5 bases for V and 0 bases for J; bases not matched to a gene: 8. The CDR3 consists of 18 residues. The TCR originated in a man younger than 45 in good health. Sequenced material: blood. The genes are TRBV6-9 and TRBJ2-1, with 12 positions matching TRBD2. CDR3 amino acids: CASSRTSGVISSYNEQFF. CDR3 coding DNA: TGTGCCAGCAGTCGGACTAGCGGGGTTATAAGCTCCTACAATGAGCAGTTCTTC.